The 23 T cell receptor beta chains listed next were all sequenced from one sample in a study of persistence of HIV-infected CD4 T cells. The libraries were made with immunoSEQ version 4 in survey mode. TCRdb's copy holds only in-frame clones and misses some; the assay was immunoSEQ multiplex PCR. In the table there are 10,000 to 15,000 clones, less than 75% of which are singletons. Their antigens remain unidentified. Cells were stimulated with CMV-infected fibroblast lysates at about 9.4 ug/mL. Responding CD4+ T cells were sorted by upregulation of both CD40 ligand and CD69. This specimen was CD4+ T cells sorted from PBMCs after roughly 18-hour stimulation, taken from a patient who received antiretroviral therapy. These TCRs come from an adult man with HIV who was CMV-seropositive.

The chain employs TRBV7-9 and TRBJ2-3; no firm D call. Germline V gene data show CDR1 as SEHNR and CDR2 as FQNEAQ (reference sequence). CDR3 size: 11 residues. The V gene lost 3 bases and the J gene lost 4 bases, with 2 bases spanning the gap. CDR3 sequence (DNA): TGTGCCAGCAGCTTTGCAGATACGCAGTATTTT. It encodes CASSFADTQYF.

This rearrangement joins TRBV4-1 to TRBJ1-6, with a tentative D call TRBD1 (6 bases). V lost 3 bases and J 8 bases, leaving 14 bases between the germline ends. This CDR3 contains 15 residues. CDR1 MGHRA and CDR2 YSYEKL come from the germline V gene. This chain's CDR3 is CASSQEGRGYSPLHF. In DNA form, the CDR3 reads TGCGCCAGCAGCCAGGAGGGCAGGGGTTATTCACCCCTCCACTTT.

By frequency in the sample, this clone is medium-sized. The chain recombines TRBV10-3 with TRBJ1-3; 7 nucleotides match TRBD1. The CDR3 loop spans 15 amino acids. The germline CDR1 and CDR2 sequences are ENHRY and SYGVKD. V shed 8 bases and J 1 base; nucleotides not matched to a gene: 8. The CDR3 DNA follows: TGTGCCATCGTCGACAGGGCTTTATCTGGAAACACCATATATTTT. It encodes CAIVDRALSGNTIYF.

The gene calls are TRBV18 and TRBJ2-3; weak D call: TRBD1 (5 bases). With 7 bases removed from V and 2 bases from J, the gap between germline ends came to 10 bases. CDR1 and CDR2 (germline): KGHSH, LQKENI. CDR3 length: 13 amino acids. CDR3 in DNA: TGTGCCAGCTTGCTGACAGACACAGATACGCAGTATTTT. It codes for CASLLTDTDTQYF.

The rearrangement uses TRBV7-2 and TRBJ2-2, with TRBD2 matching 9 bases. The CDR3 contains 15 residues. V gave up 3 bases and J gave up 3 bases; unmatched junction bases: 2. Germline values: CDR1 SGHTA, CDR2 FQGNSA. The CDR3 region has the DNA TGTGCCAGCAGCTTCGCGGGGGGGTACACCGGGGAGCTGTTTTTT. Its translation: CASSFAGGYTGELFF.

The genes are TRBV19 and TRBJ1-1; D is uncertain. Trimming took off 4 bases at V and 8 bases at J, with 5 bases between the two ends. The CDR3 spans 10 residues. The V gene's germline CDR1 is LNHDA and CDR2 SQIVND (reference sequence). CDR3 amino acids: CASSRREAFF. The CDR3 DNA reads TGTGCCAGTAGTAGGAGGGAAGCTTTCTTT.

The chain couples TRBV6-5 to TRBJ1-3; TRBD1 matches 8 bases. CDR3 length equals 15 residues. V trimming: 5 bases; J trimming: 4 bases; junction bases outside the gene matches: 7. Per germline, CDR1 MNHEY and CDR2 SVGAGI. DNA of the CDR3: TGTGCCAGCAGTACCGCATGGACAGGGGGAAACACCATATATTTT. As protein: CASSTAWTGGNTIYF.

This clone is medium-sized in the sample. The chain uses TRBV15 and TRBJ2-4; weak D call: TRBD2 (5 bases). The germline V and J ends were trimmed by 0 bases and 9 bases, with 9 bases remaining between them. The CDR3 consists of 13 residues. Per germline, CDR1 LNHNV and CDR2 YYDKDF (reference sequence). CDR3 sequence reads: CATSRDLGSIQYF. The CDR3, as DNA: TGTGCCACCAGCAGAGATCTGGGGAGCATTCAGTACTTC. The full variable domain, completed using reference TRBV15 and TRBJ2-4, is DAMVIQNPRYQVTQFGKPVTLSCSQTLNHNVMYWYQQKSSQAPKLLFHYYDKDFNNEADTPDNFQSRRPNTSFCFLDIRSPGLGDTAMYLCATSRDLGSIQYFGAGTRLSVL.

V usage is TRBV19 and J usage is TRBJ1-4, with 7 bases identical to TRBD1. CDR3 length: 17 amino acids. J was trimmed by 10 bases and V by 0 bases; bases with no gene match: 14. The germline V gene encodes CDR1 LNHDA and CDR2 SQIVND (reference sequence). Written as DNA, the CDR3 is TGTGCCAGTAGTATAGACCGGGACAGTCGGCGGACGGGAAAACTGTTTTTT. It yields the protein CASSIDRDSRRTGKLFF.

The chain links TRBV19 to TRBJ2-1; D tentatively reads TRBD1 or TRBD2 (5 bases each). The CDR3 is 14 residues long. Germline loops: CDR1 LNHDA, CDR2 SQIVND (reference sequence). V lost 3 bases and J 5 bases, leaving 11 bases between the germline ends. DNA of the CDR3: TGTGCCAGTAGTATGGGACCCACTAACAATGAGCAGTTCTTC. As protein: CASSMGPTNNEQFF.

The rearrangement links TRBV28 to TRBJ2-7; maybe TRBD2 (7 bases). This CDR3 has 14 residues. Between the trimmed V and J ends, which lost 4 bases and 7 bases, there was a span of 17 bases. CDR1 is MDHEN, CDR2 SYDVKM, per germline. In nucleotides, the CDR3 is TGTGCCAGCAGTTCGGGGGGCTCGAAGGTGGAGCAGTACTTC. Amino acids: CASSSGGSKVEQYF.

This sequence joins TRBV6-5 and TRBJ1-1; a possible D gene is TRBD1 (6 bases). Germline values: CDR1 MNHEY, CDR2 SVGAGI. The V and J ends lost 6 bases and 1 base respectively, with 12 bases between them. The CDR3 loop spans 14 amino acids. CDR3 protein: CASRKGHENTEAFF. The DNA for the CDR3 is TGTGCCAGCAGGAAGGGACACGAGAACACTGAAGCTTTCTTT.

This clone appeared once. This rearrangement joins TRBV2 to TRBJ2-2; tentatively, D is TRBD1 (5 bases). V was trimmed by 2 bases and J by 0 bases, leaving 10 bases between them. Per germline, CDR1 SNHLY and CDR2 FYNNEI. The CDR3 is made up of 16 amino acids. CDR3 bases: TGTGCCAGCAGTGAAAGACAGCGCTCGAACACCGGGGAGCTGTTTTTT. Protein sequence: CASSERQRSNTGELFF.

This clone is termed medium-sized. The V and J genes are TRBV6-1 and TRBJ1-2; D uncertain. Germline CDR1 and CDR2: MNHNS and SASEGT. This CDR3 has 14 amino acids. Deletions cut 1 base from V and 8 bases from J, with 14 bases between. DNA of the CDR3: TGTGCCAGCAGTGAAGATATCCGTTCGTGGGGCTACACCTTC. Translation: CASSEDIRSWGYTF.

J is TRBJ2-7 and V is TRBV3-1 (or the pseudogene TRBV3-2); TRBD2 matches 8 bases. V was pared by 3 bases and J by 10 bases, with 14 bases of the junction left unmatched. Germline V gene sequence: CDR1 LGHDT, CDR2 YNNKEL (reference sequence). CDR3 length: 15 residues. Here the CDR3 reads CASSHPSGGDLGQYF. For the CDR3, the DNA is TGTGCCAGCAGCCACCCCAGCGGGGGTGACCTGGGACAGTACTTC.

This clone was recorded once. This rearrangement joins TRBV6-5 to TRBJ1-3; D is unclear. The CDR3 runs to 14 residues. V dropped 3 bases and J dropped 4 bases, with 10 bases sitting between them. CDR1 and CDR2 from the germline V gene are MNHEY and SVGAGI. The CDR3, as DNA: TGTGCCAGCAGTTATGGGGTTGGAGGAAACACCATATATTTT. Residues: CASSYGVGGNTIYF.

This clone showed up just a few times. The CDR3 is CATSTGIQPQHF. CDR3 nucleotides: TGTGCCACCAGTACGGGGATCCAGCCCCAGCATTTT. The chain couples TRBV24-1 to TRBJ1-5; D gene ambiguous. This CDR3 is built from 12 residues. V lost 6 bases, J lost 7 bases, and 9 bases lay in between. Germline V gene sequence: CDR1 KGHDR, CDR2 SFDVKD.

This clone showed up just once. The chain joins TRBV10-2 to TRBJ1-1; unclear D gene. Germline V gene data show CDR1 as WSHSY and CDR2 as SAAADI. The germline V and J ends were trimmed by 4 bases and 8 bases, with 8 bases remaining between them. The CDR3 length is 11 residues. The DNA of the CDR3 is TGCGCCAGCAGTGGCGACGCGGAAGCTTTCTTT. Translating it yields CASSGDAEAFF.

CDR3 loop: CSASPGQSYTF. The CDR3 region has the DNA TGCAGTGCGTCACCGGGACAGAGCTACACCTTC. The V call is TRBV20-1, the J call TRBJ1-2; 7 bases are a match to TRBD1. This CDR3 region has 11 residues. Trimming took 6 bases from V and 9 from J; bases not matched to a gene: 7. Germline V gene data show CDR1 as DFQATT and CDR2 as SNEGSKA (reference sequence).

A single count supports this clone. J is TRBJ1-6 and V is TRBV7-9, with TRBD1 matching over 8 bases. The CDR3 spans 17 residues. Germline CDR1 SEHNR, CDR2 FQNEAQ (reference sequence). With 3 bases clipped from V and 5 bases from J, the junction kept 9 bases outside the gene matches. CDR3 residues: CASSFSALTGDNSPLHF. CDR3 DNA: TGTGCCAGCAGCTTTTCCGCTTTGACAGGGGATAATTCACCCCTCCACTTT.

The chain is built from TRBV28 and TRBJ1-1; TRBD1 agrees at 7 bases. Germline V gives CDR1 MDHEN, CDR2 SYDVKM. The CDR3 length is 16 residues. V lost 2 bases and J lost 5; bases outside the gene matches: 11. The CDR3 here is CASSLPPRTGWTEAFF. DNA of the CDR3: TGTGCCAGCAGTTTACCACCTAGGACAGGTTGGACTGAAGCTTTCTTT.

The chain has TRBV3-1 (or the pseudogene TRBV3-2) and TRBJ2-7, with 12 positions matching TRBD2. This CDR3 contains 16 residues. Per the germline V gene, CDR1 is LGHDT and CDR2 is YNNKEL (reference sequence). V lost 6 bases and J lost 5; bases outside the gene matches: 11. The CDR3 region has the DNA TGTGCCAGCAGTCCGACTAGCGGGGGACCCATGCACGAGCAGTACTTC. Protein product: CASSPTSGGPMHEQYF.

The chain combines TRBV19 with TRBJ2-7; D is perhaps TRBD2 (6 bases). Trimming stripped 2 bases from V and 3 bases from J, with 8 bases between. The CDR3 has 13 residues. Germline values: CDR1 LNHDA, CDR2 SQIVND (reference sequence). The CDR3 DNA sequence: TGTGCCAGTAGTATAAAAGCGGGCTACGAGCAGTACTTC. It is translated as CASSIKAGYEQYF.